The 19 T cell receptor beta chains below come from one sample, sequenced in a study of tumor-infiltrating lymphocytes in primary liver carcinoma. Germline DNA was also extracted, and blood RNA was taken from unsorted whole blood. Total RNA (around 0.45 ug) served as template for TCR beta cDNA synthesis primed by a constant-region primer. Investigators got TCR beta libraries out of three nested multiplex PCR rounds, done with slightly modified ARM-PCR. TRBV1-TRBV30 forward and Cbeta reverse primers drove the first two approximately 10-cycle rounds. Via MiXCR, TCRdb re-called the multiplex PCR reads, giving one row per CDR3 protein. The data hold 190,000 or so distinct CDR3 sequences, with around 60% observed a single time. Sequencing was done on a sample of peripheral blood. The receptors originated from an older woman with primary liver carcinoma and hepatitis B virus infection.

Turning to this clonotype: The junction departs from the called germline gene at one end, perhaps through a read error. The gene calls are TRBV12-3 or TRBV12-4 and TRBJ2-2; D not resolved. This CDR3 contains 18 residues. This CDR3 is CASGFRVVKIRNTGELFF. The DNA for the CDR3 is TGTGCCAGCGGTTTTCGGGTCGTAAAGATCCGGAACACCGGGGAGCTGTTTTTT.

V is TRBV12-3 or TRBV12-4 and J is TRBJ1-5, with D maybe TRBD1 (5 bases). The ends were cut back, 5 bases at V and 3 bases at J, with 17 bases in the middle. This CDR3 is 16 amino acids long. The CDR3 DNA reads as TGTGCCAGCAGTCCAGAGGGGCCCTCGTCCAATCAGCCCCAGCATTTT. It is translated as CASSPEGPSSNQPQHF.

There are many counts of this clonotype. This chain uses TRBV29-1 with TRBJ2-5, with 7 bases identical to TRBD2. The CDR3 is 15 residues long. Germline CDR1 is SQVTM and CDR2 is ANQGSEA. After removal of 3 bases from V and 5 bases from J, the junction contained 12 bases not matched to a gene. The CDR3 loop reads CSVEVTSRRRETQYF. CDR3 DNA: TGCAGCGTTGAGGTGACTAGCCGGAGGCGGGAGACCCAGTACTTC.

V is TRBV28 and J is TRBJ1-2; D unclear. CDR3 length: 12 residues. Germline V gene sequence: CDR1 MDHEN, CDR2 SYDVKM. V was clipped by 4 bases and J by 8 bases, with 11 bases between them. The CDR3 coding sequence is TGTGCCAGCAGTTCCCTAAGGCGCGGCTACACCTTC. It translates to CASSSLRRGYTF.

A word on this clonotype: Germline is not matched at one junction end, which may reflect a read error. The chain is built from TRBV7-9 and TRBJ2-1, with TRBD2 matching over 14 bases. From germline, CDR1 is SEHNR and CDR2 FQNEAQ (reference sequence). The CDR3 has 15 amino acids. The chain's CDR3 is CASSPGLAGGNELFF. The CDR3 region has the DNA TGTGCCAGCAGCCCAGGACTAGCGGGAGGCAATGAGCTGTTCTTC.

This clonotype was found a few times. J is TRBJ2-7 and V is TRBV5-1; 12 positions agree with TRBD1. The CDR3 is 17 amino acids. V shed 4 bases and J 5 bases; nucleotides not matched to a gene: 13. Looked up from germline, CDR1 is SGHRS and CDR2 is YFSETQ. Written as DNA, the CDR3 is TGCGCCAGCAGCGCAAAGATGCCGGGACAGGGGGCGGACGAGCAGTACTTC. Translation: CASSAKMPGQGADEQYF.

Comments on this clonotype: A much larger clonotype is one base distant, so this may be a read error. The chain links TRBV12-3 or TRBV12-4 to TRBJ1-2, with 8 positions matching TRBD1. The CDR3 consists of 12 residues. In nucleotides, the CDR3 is TGTGCCAACAGTTCCGCCGGGACAGGATACACCTTC. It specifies CANSSAGTGYTF.

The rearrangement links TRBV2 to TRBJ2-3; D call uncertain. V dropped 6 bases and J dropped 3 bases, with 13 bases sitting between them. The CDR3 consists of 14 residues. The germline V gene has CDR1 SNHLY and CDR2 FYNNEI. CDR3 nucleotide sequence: TGTGCCAGCAGGTCTTCTGAGCGTACAGATACGCAGTATTTT. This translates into CASRSSERTDTQYF.

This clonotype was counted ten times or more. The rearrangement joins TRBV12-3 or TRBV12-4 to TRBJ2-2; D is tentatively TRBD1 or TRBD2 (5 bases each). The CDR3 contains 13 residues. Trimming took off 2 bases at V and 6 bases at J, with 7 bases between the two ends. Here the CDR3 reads CASSLWGPGELFF. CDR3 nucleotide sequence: TGTGCCAGCAGTTTATGGGGACCCGGGGAGCTGTTTTTT.

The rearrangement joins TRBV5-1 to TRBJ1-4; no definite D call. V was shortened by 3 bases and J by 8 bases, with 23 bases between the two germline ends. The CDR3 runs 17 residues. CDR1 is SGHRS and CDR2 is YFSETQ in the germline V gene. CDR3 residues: CASSSRGGTTVGEKLFF. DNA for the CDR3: TGCGCCAGCAGCTCTCGCGGTGGCACGACCGTGGGGGAAAAACTGTTTTTT.

In DNA form, the CDR3 reads TGTGCCAGCAGCTCGGGGACCCGAGCCGAGCAGTACTTC. It yields the protein CASSSGTRAEQYF. The V gene is TRBV5-4, the J gene TRBJ2-7; the D call may be TRBD1 or TRBD2 (5 bases each). The ends were cut back, 3 bases at V and 6 bases at J, with 13 bases in the middle. The CDR3 length is 13 residues. From germline, CDR1 is SGHNT and CDR2 YYREEE (reference sequence).

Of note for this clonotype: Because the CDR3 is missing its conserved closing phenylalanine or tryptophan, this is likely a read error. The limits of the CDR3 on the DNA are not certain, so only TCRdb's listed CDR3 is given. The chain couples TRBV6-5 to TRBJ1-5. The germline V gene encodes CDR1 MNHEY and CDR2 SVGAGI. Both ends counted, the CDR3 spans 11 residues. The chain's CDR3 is CASSWCQPHHS.

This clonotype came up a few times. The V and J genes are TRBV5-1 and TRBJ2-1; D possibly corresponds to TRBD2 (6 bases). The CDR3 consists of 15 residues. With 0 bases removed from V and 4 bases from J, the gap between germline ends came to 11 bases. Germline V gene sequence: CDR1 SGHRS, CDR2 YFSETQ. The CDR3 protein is CASSLGGEVYNEQFF. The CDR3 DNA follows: TGCGCCAGCAGCTTGGGGGGGGAAGTGTACAATGAGCAGTTCTTC.

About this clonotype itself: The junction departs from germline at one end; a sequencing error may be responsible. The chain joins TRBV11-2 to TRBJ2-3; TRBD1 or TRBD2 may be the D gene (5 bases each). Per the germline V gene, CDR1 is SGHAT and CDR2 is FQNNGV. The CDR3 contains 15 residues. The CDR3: CANSFGTPPGDTQYF. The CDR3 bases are TGTGCCAACAGCTTTGGGACGCCCCCGGGGGATACGCAGTATTTT.

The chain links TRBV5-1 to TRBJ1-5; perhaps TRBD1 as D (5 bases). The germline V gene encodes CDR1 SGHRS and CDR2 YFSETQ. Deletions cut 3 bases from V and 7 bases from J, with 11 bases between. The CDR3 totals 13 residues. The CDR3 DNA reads TGCGCCAGCAGCTATTGGGCAGGGCAGCCCCAGCATTTT. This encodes CASSYWAGQPQHF.

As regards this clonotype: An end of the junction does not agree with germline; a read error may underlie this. The CDR3 sequence: CASSLTGTGNEILFF. CDR3 nucleotide sequence: TGTGCCAGTAGCTTGACCGGGACGGGAAATGAAATACTGTTTTTT. V usage is TRBV5-4 and J usage is TRBJ1-4; D is perhaps TRBD1 (5 bases). The germline CDR1 and CDR2 sequences are SGHNT and YYREEE (reference sequence). The CDR3 spans 15 residues.

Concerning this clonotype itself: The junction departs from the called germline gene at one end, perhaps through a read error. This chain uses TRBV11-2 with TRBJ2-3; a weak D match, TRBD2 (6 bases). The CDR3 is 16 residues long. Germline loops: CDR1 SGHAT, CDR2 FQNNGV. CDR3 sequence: CAHGLELRRAVDTQYF. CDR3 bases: TGTGCCCACGGCTTAGAACTCAGGAGGGCCGTAGATACGCAGTACTTT.

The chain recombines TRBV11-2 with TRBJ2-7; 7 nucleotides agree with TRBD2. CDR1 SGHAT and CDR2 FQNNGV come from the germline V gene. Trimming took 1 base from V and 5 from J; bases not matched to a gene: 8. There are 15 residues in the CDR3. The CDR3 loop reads CASSLAKGRANEQYF. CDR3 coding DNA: TGTGCCAGCAGCTTAGCTAAGGGGAGGGCCAACGAGCAGTACTTC.

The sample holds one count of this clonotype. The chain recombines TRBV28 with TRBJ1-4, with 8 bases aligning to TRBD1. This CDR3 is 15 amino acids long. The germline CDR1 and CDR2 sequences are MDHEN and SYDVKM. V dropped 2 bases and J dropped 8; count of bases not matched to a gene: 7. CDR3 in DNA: TGTGCCAGCAGTTTAACCGGGACAGGCGGCGAAAAACTGTTTTTT. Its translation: CASSLTGTGGEKLFF.